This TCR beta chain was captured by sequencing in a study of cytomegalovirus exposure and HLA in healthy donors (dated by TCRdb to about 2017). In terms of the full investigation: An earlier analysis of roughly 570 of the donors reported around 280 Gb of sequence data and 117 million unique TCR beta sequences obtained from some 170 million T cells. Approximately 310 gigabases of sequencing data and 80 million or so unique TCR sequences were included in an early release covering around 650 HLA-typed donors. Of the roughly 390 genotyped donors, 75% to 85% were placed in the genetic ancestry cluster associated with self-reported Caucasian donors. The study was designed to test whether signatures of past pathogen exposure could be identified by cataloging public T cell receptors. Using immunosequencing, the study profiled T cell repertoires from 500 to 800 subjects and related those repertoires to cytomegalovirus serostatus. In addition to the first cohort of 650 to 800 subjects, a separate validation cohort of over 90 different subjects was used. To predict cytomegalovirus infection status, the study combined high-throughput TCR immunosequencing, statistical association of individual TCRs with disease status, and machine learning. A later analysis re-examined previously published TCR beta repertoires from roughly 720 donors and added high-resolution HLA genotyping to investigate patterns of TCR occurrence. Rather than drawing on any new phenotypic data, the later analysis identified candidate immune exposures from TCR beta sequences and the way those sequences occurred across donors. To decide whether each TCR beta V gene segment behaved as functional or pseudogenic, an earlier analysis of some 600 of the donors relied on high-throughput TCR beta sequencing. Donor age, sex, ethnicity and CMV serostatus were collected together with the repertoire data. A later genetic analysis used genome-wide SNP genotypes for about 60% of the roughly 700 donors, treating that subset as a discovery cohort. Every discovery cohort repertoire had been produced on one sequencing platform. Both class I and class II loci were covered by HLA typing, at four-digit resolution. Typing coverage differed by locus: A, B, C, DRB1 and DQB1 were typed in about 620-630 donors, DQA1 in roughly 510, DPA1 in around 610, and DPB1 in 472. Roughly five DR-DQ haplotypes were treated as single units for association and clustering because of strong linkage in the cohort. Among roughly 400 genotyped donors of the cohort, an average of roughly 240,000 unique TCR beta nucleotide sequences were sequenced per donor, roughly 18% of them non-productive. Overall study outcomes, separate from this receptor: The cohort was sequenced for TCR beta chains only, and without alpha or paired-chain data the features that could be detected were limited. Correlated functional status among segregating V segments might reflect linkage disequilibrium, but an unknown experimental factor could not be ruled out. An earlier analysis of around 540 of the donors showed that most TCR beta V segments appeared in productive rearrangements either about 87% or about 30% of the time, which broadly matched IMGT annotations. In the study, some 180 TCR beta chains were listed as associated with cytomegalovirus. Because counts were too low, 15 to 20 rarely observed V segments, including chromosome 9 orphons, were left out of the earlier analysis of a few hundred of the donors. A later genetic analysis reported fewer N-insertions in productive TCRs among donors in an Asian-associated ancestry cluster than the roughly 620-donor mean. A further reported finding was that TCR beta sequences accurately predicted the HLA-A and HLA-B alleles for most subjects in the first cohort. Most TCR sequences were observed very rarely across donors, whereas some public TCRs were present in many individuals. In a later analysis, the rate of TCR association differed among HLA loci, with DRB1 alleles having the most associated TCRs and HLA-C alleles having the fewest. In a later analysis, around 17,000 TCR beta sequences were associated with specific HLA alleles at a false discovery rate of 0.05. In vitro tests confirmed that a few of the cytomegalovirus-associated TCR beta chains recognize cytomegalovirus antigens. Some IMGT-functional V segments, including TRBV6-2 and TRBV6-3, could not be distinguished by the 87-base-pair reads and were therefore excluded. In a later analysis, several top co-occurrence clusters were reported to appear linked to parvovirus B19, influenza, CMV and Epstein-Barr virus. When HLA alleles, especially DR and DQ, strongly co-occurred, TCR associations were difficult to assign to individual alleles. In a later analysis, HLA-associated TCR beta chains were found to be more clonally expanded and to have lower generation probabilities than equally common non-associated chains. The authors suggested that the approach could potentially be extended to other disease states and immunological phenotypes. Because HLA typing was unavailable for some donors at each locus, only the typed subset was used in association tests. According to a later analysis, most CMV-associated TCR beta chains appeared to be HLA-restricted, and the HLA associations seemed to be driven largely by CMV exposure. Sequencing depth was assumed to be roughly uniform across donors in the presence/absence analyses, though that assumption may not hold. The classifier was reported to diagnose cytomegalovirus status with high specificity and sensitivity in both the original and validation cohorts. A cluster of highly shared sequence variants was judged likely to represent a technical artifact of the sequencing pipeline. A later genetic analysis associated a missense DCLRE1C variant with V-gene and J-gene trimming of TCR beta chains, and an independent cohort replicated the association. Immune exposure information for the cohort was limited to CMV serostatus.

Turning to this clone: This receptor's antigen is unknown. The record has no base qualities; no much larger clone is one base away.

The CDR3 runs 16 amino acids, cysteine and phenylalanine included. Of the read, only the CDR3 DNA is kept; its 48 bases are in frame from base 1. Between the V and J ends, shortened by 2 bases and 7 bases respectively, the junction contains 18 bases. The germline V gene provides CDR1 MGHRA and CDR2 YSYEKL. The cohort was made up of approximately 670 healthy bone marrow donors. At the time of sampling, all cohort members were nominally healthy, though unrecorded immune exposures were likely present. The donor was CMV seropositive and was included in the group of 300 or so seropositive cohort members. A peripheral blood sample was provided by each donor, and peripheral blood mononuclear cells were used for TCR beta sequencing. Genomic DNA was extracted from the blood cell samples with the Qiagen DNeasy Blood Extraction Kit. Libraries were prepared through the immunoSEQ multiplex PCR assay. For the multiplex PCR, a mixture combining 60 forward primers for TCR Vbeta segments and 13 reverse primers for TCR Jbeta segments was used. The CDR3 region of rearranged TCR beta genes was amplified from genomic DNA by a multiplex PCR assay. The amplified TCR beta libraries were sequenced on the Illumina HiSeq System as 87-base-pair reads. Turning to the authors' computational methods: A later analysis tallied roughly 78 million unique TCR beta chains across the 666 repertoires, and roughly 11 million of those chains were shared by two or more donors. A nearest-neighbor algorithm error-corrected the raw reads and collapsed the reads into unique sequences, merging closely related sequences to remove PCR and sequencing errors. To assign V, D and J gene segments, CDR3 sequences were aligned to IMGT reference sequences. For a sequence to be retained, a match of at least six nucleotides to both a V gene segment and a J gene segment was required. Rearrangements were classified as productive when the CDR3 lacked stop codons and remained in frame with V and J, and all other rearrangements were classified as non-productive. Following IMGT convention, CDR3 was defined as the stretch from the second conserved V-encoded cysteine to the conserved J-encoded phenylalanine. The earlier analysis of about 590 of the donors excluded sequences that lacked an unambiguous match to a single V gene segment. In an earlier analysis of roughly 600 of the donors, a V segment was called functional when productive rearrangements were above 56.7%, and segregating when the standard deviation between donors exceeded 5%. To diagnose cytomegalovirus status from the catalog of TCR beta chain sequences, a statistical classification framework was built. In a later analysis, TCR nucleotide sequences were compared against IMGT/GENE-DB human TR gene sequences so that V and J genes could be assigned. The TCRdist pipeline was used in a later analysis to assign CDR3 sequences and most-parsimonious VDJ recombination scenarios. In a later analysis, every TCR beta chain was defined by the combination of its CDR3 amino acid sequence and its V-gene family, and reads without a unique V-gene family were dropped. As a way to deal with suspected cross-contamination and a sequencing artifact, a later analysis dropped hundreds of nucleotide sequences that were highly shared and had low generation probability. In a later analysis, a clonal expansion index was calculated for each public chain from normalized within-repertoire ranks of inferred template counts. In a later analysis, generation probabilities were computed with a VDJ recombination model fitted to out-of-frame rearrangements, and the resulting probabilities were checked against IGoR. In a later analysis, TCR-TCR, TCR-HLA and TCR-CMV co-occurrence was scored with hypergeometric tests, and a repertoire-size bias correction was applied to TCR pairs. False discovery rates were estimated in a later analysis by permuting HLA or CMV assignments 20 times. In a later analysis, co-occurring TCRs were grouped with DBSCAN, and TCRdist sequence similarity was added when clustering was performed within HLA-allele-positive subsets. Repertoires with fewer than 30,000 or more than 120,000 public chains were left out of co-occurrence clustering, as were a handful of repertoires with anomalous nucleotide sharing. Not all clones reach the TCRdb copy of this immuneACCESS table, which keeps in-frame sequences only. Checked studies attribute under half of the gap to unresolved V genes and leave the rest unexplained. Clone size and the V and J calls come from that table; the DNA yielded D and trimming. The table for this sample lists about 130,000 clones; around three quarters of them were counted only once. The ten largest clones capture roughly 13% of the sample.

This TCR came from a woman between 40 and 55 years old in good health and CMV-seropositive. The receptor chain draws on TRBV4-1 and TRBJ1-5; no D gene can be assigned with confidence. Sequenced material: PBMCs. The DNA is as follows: TGCGCCAGCAGCCAATTAGGAGACATCTCTAGCCAGCCCCAGCATTTT. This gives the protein CASSQLGDISSQPQHF.